This paragraph covers one TCR beta chain sequence. Sequenced by immunoSEQ multiplex PCR; TCRdb stores in-frame clones only, minus some. The top ten clones hold about 9.8% of a sample with roughly 270,000 clones, approximately 88% of them seen once. The data stem from a study of blood T cell repertoires in COVID-19. Looking at the study overall: Whether acute or convalescent, the COVID-19 samples came from the United States, Italy and Spain. PBMCs, B-cell-depleted T cells, or T cells were the source of the cDNA or gDNA that made up the material.

The CDR3 length is 14 residues. The germline gives CDR1 MGHRA, CDR2 YSYEKL. V gave up 0 bases and J gave up 15 bases, with 15 bases separating them. This sequence was found in a man aged 18-30 years with active or convalescent COVID-19. Sequences were obtained from peripheral blood. The rearrangement uses TRBV4-1 and TRBJ1-6; no reliable D call. The CDR3, as DNA: TGCGCCAGCAGCCAAGATCCCACTCAACGACACCTCCACTTT. Translating gives CASSQDPTQRHLHF.